A selection of T cell receptor beta chains follows, all from one sample in a study of CD8+ T cells in alopecia areata. Data came from immunoSEQ multiplex PCR; TCRdb stores just in-frame clones and leaves some out. Of hundreds of thousands of clones in the sample, roughly 60% were seen once. The specimen comprised CD4+ T cells sorted from blood, sampled at week 24, from a patient treated with tofacitinib. These receptors all come from a human donor with alopecia areata. Each CDR3 is given with its conserved first and last residue. The order of the fields is CDR3 protein, V gene, J gene.

CDR3 protein: CSARTSGAETQYF
V gene: TRBV29-1
J gene: TRBJ2-5

CDR3 protein: CASTTGGSTDTQYF
V gene: TRBV5-4
J gene: TRBJ2-3

CDR3 protein: CAWGTVYEQYF
V gene: TRBV30
J gene: TRBJ2-7

CDR3 protein: CASSATGGGQPQHF
V gene: TRBV7-9
J gene: TRBJ1-5

CDR3 protein: CAWTLRGGSNQPQHF
V gene: TRBV30
J gene: TRBJ1-5

CDR3 protein: CASSLAGGSTDTQYF
V gene: TRBV7-2
J gene: TRBJ2-3

CDR3 protein: CASRARESWETQYF
V gene: TRBV2
J gene: TRBJ2-5

CDR3 protein: CASSLGGLGTNEQFF
V gene: TRBV7-9
J gene: TRBJ2-1

CDR3 protein: CATSRASRGALGYTF
V gene: TRBV15
J gene: TRBJ1-2

CDR3 protein: CASSQSIGEFILDEQYF
V gene: TRBV23-1
J gene: TRBJ2-7

CDR3 protein: CASSVVGQGDSPLHF
V gene: TRBV9
J gene: TRBJ1-6

CDR3 protein: CASSFSMNTEAFF
V gene: TRBV14
J gene: TRBJ1-1

CDR3 protein: CASFRDRDNEQFF
V gene: TRBV5-1
J gene: TRBJ2-1

CDR3 protein: CASSEGDTGAYGYTF
V gene: TRBV9
J gene: TRBJ1-2

CDR3 protein: CASSFLGRVHGYTF
V gene: TRBV11-2
J gene: TRBJ1-2

CDR3 protein: CSVKTGNTEAFF
V gene: TRBV29-1
J gene: TRBJ1-1

CDR3 protein: CASSLVETSGRQQYF
V gene: TRBV5-1
J gene: TRBJ2-7

CDR3 protein: CAWRMEVPGAEAFF
V gene: TRBV30
J gene: TRBJ1-1

CDR3 protein: CAWSVNTGELFF
V gene: TRBV30
J gene: TRBJ2-2

CDR3 protein: CASSSGTLTDTQYF
V gene: TRBV7-2
J gene: TRBJ2-3

CDR3 protein: CAISESASPGELFF
V gene: TRBV10-3
J gene: TRBJ2-2

CDR3 protein: CAIRPGGVNYGYTF
V gene: TRBV10-3
J gene: TRBJ1-2

CDR3 protein: CASSFGDYEQYF
V gene: TRBV28
J gene: TRBJ2-7

CDR3 protein: CSVGVGVETQYF
V gene: TRBV29-1
J gene: TRBJ2-5

CDR3 protein: CASSPEAQGEKLFF
V gene: TRBV5-1
J gene: TRBJ1-4

CDR3 protein: CASRRGSGNQPQHF
V gene: TRBV6-5
J gene: TRBJ1-5

CDR3 protein: CAWTRPGRLRDGYTF
V gene: TRBV30
J gene: TRBJ1-2

CDR3 protein: CASSDGEWAPLHF
V gene: TRBV7-6
J gene: TRBJ1-6

CDR3 protein: CASSKPDRGLMNTEAFF
V gene: TRBV7-9
J gene: TRBJ1-1

CDR3 protein: CATSRGGGNQPQHF
V gene: TRBV15
J gene: TRBJ1-5

CDR3 protein: CASSSDRGNSPLHF
V gene: TRBV18
J gene: TRBJ1-6

CDR3 protein: CASSLTAVYEQYF
V gene: TRBV28
J gene: TRBJ2-7

CDR3 protein: CASSNSRGTGELFF
V gene: TRBV19
J gene: TRBJ2-2

CDR3 protein: CASSQASETQYF
V gene: TRBV23-1
J gene: TRBJ2-5

CDR3 protein: CAWSYWVGNTIYF
V gene: TRBV30
J gene: TRBJ1-3

CDR3 protein: CSASGGPKLFF
V gene: TRBV20-1
J gene: TRBJ1-4

CDR3 protein: CSVEGRRQPQHF
V gene: TRBV29-1
J gene: TRBJ1-5

CDR3 protein: CASSVEAMNQQGVRVNQPQHF
V gene: TRBV9
J gene: TRBJ1-5